What follows are 13 T cell receptor beta chains derived from one specimen sequenced in a study of OX40 agonist ivuxolimab in advanced cancers. The assay was immunoSEQ multiplex PCR, and TCRdb's table has in-frame clones only and misses some. The sample includes some 15,000 clones, roughly 78% of them seen just once. The source material was CD4+ or CD8+ T cells sorted from blood, sampled in a trial of the OX40 agonist ivuxolimab. The receptors come from an adult with an advanced solid tumor such as melanoma, head and neck, liver or kidney cancer.

The V call is TRBV5-4, the J call TRBJ2-1; the match to TRBD2 covers 10 bases. Germline CDR1 SGHNT, CDR2 YYREEE (reference sequence). V was pared by 0 bases and J by 9 bases, with 6 bases of the junction left unmatched. CDR3 length: 15 amino acids. CDR3 loop: CASSLGLAGAGEQFF. The CDR3 DNA reads as TGTGCCAGCAGCTTGGGTCTAGCGGGGGCCGGTGAGCAGTTCTTC. The full variable domain, its missing parts supplied by reference TRBV5-4 and TRBJ2-1, is ETGVTQSPTHLIKTRGQQVTLRCSSQSGHNTVSWYQQALGQGPQFIFQYYREEENGRGNFPPRFSGLQFPNYSSELNVNALELDDSALYLCASSLGLAGAGEQFFGPGTRLTVL.

V usage is TRBV7-8 and J usage is TRBJ2-2; D not resolved. The CDR3 is 13 residues long. Germline V CDR1 and CDR2: SGHVS, FQNEAQ. The V end lost 5 bases, the J end lost 4 bases, and 8 bases lay between the germline ends. The chain's CDR3 is CASSGRVTGELFF. CDR3 sequence (DNA): TGTGCCAGCAGCGGCCGGGTCACCGGGGAGCTGTTTTTT.

J is TRBJ1-5 and V is TRBV11-3; TRBD1 might be the D (5 bases). The V end lost 6 bases, the J end lost 4 bases, and 13 bases lay between the germline ends. The CDR3 totals 14 residues. Germline CDR1 is SGHNT and CDR2 is YENEEA. The CDR3 region has the DNA TGTGCCAGCAGTCCACCGGGACCTAATCAGCCCCAGCATTTT. This encodes CASSPPGPNQPQHF.

The chain carries TRBV19 and TRBJ1-1; TRBD1 aligns across 7 bases. The length of the CDR3 is 14 residues. V was pared by 5 bases and J by 4 bases, with 7 bases of the junction left unmatched. Germline V gene sequence: CDR1 LNHDA, CDR2 SQIVND (reference sequence). The CDR3 DNA reads TGTGCCAGTAGTCTACAGGGGCGACGCACTGAAGCTTTCTTT. Translating gives CASSLQGRRTEAFF.

The rearrangement uses TRBV11-2 and TRBJ1-2; D unclear. V was clipped by 1 base and J by 5 bases, with 14 bases between them. The CDR3 totals 15 residues. Germline CDR1 and CDR2: SGHAT and FQNNGV. CDR3 sequence (DNA): TGTGCCAGCAGCTTAGCTGGGTCGGATGGTTATGGCTACACCTTC. It specifies CASSLAGSDGYGYTF.

The chain combines TRBV5-8 with TRBJ1-5; D gene uncertain. CDR1 and CDR2 (germline): SGHTS, YDEGEE. The ends were cut back, 0 bases at V and 0 bases at J, with 10 bases in the middle. The CDR3 totals 16 residues. For the CDR3, the DNA is TGTGCCAGCAGCTTGGGTAGGGAATATAGCAATCAGCCCCAGCATTTT. Protein: CASSLGREYSNQPQHF.

The chain combines TRBV13 with TRBJ2-7; possibly TRBD1 for D (5 bases). V was shortened by 6 bases and J by 0 bases, with 18 bases between the two germline ends. There are 16 residues in the CDR3. CDR1 and CDR2 from the germline V gene are PRHDT and FYEKMQ (reference sequence). CDR3 DNA sequence: TGTGCCAGCAGACCCTCTGATGGGGCGAACTCCTACGAGCAGTACTTC. Amino acid sequence: CASRPSDGANSYEQYF.

The chain is built from TRBV5-1 and TRBJ2-5, with TRBD1 matching 8 bases. The CDR3 spans 16 residues. J gave up 1 base and V 3 bases, and 8 bases lay outside the gene matches. Germline V CDR1 and CDR2: SGHRS, YFSETQ. CDR3 sequence: CASSSIRTGSQETQYF. The CDR3 DNA reads TGCGCCAGCAGCTCAATACGGACAGGGAGCCAAGAGACCCAGTACTTC.

The genes are TRBV6-4 and TRBJ2-1; no definite D call. Per the germline V gene, CDR1 is MRHNA and CDR2 is SNTAGT. V was trimmed by 3 bases and J by 5 bases, leaving 14 bases between them. CDR3 length: 15 amino acids. The CDR3 DNA reads as TGTGCCAGCAGTGAAAAGGGATTCGGAAACAATGAGCAGTTCTTC. This translates into CASSEKGFGNNEQFF.

This clone is judged large. J is TRBJ2-3 and V is TRBV28; D unclear. The V end was cut by 2 bases, the J end by 5 bases, with 17 bases between. Per the germline V gene, CDR1 is MDHEN and CDR2 is SYDVKM. The CDR3 extends over 16 amino acids. CDR3: CASSLILQVEKDTQYF. The DNA for the CDR3 is TGTGCCAGCAGTTTAATTTTGCAAGTGGAAAAAGATACGCAGTATTTT.

The V and J genes are TRBV7-9 and TRBJ2-3; no clear D gene. Germline values: CDR1 SEHNR, CDR2 FQNEAQ (reference sequence). Between the trimmed V and J ends, which lost 2 bases and 1 base, there was a span of 7 bases. This CDR3 is 14 amino acids long. CDR3 sequence (DNA): TGTGCCAGCAGCTTATTGGTTGGCACAGATACGCAGTATTTT. Translation: CASSLLVGTDTQYF.

CDR3 coding DNA: TGTGCCAGTAGTTCAACAGTAAAAAGCGATACGCAGTATTTT. It translates to CASSSTVKSDTQYF. The genes are TRBV19 and TRBJ2-3; D gene uncertain. Trimming left V 5 bases short and J 6 bases short, with 15 bases between. The CDR3 has 14 residues. Germline V gives CDR1 LNHDA, CDR2 SQIVND (reference sequence).

The gene calls are TRBV6-6 and TRBJ2-1; D possibly uses TRBD1 or TRBD2 (5 bases each). The CDR3 has 13 residues. Per germline, CDR1 MNHNY and CDR2 SVGAGI (reference sequence). V dropped 6 bases and J dropped 10 bases, with 16 bases sitting between them. The CDR3 nucleotides read TGTGCCAGCAGGCACCTATTGAGGGACGAGCAGTTCTTC. This encodes CASRHLLRDEQFF.